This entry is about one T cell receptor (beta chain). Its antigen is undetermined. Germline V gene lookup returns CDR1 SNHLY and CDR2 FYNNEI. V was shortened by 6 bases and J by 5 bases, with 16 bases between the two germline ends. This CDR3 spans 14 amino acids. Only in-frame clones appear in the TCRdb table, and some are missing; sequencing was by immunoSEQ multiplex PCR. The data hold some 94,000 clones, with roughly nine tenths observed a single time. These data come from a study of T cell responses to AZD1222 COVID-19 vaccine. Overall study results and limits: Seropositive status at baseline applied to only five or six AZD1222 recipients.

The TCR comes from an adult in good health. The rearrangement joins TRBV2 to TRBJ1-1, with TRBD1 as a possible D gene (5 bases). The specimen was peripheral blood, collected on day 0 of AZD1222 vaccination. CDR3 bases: TGTGCCAGCAGCGGGGACGCCGGAGGGACTGAAGCTTTCTTT. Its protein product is CASSGDAGGTEAFF.